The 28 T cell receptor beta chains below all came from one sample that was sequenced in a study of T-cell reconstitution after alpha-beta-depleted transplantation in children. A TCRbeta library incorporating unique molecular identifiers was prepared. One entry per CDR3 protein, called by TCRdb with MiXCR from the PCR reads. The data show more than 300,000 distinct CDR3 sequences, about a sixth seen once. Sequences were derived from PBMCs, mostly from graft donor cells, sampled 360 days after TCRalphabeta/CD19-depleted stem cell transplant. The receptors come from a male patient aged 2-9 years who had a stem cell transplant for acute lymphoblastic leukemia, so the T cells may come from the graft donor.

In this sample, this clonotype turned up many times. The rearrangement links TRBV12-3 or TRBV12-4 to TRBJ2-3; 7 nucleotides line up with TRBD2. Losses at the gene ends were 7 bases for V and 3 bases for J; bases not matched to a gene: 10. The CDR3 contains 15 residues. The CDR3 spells CASTPGRVWTDTQYF. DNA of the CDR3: TGTGCCAGCACCCCAGGGAGGGTTTGGACAGATACGCAGTATTTT.

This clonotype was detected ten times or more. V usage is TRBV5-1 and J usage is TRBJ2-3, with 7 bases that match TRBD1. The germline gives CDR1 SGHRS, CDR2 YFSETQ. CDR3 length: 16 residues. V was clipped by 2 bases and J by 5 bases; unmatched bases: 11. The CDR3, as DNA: TGCGCCAGCAGCTTAGACCCCCAGGGGGTCCAAGATACGCAGTATTTT. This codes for CASSLDPQGVQDTQYF.

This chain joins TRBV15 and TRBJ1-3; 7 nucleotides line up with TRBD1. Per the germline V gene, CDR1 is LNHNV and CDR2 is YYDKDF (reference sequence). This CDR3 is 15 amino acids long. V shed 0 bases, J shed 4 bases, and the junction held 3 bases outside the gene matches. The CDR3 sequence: CATSRETGRGNTIYF. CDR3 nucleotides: TGTGCCACCAGCAGAGAGACAGGGCGGGGAAACACCATATATTTT.

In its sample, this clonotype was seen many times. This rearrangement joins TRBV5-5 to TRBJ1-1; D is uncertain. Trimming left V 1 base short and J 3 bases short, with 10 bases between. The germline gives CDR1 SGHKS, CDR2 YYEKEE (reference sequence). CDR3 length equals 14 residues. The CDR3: CASSLYASYTEAFF. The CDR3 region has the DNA TGTGCCAGCAGCTTGTATGCCAGCTACACTGAAGCTTTCTTT. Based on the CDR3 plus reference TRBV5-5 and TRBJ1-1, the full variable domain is DAGVTQSPTHLIKTRGQQVTLRCSPISGHKSVSWYQQVLGQGPQFIFQYYEKEERGRGNFPDRFSARQFPNYSSELNVNALLLGDSALYLCASSLYASYTEAFFGQGTRLTVV.

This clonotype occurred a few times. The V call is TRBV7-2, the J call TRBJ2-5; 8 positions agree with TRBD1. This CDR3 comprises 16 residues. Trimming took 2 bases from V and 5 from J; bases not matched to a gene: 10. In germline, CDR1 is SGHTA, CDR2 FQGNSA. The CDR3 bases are TGTGCCAGCAGCTTAAATGGTGCAGGGGGCCTGGAGACCCAGTACTTC. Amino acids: CASSLNGAGGLETQYF.

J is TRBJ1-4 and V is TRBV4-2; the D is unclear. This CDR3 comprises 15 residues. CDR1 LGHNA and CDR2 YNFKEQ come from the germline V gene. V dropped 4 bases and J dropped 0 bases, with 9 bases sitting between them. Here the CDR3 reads CASSPKAATNEKLFF. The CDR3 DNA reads TGTGCCAGCAGCCCCAAAGCCGCAACTAATGAAAAACTGTTTTTT.

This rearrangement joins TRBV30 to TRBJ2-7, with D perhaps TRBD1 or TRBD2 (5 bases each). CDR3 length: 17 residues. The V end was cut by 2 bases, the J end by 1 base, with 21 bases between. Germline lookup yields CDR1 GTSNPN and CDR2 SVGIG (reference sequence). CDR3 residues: CAWSPRIGALASYEQYF. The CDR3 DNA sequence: TGTGCCTGGAGTCCACGGATTGGGGCCCTAGCATCCTACGAGCAGTACTTC.

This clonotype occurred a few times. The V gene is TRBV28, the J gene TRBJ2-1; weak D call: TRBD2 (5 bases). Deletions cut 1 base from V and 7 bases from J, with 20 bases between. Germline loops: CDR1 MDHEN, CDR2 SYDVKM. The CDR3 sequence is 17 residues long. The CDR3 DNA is TGTGCCAGCAGTTTATTCCGATTAGCGAGGTTTGCGAATGAGCAGTTCTTC. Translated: CASSLFRLARFANEQFF.

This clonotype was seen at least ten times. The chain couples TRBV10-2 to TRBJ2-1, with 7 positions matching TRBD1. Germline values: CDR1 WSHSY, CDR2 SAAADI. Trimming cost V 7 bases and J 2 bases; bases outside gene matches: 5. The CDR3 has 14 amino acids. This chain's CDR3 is CASKQGRPYNEQFF. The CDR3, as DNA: TGCGCCAGCAAACAGGGGAGACCCTACAATGAGCAGTTCTTC.

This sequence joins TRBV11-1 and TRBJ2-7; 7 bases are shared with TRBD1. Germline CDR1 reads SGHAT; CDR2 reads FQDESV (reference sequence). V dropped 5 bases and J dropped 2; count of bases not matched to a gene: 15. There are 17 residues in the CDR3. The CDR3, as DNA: TGTGCCAGCAGCCAGCTGACAGGGTCACGATCGACCTACGAGCAGTACTTC. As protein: CASSQLTGSRSTYEQYF.

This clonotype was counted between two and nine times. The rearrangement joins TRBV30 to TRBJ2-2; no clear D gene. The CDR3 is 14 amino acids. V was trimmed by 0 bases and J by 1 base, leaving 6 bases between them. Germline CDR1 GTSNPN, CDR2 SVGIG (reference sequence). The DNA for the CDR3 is TGTGCCTGGAGTGTATTAGGGAACACCGGGGAGCTGTTTTTT. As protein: CAWSVLGNTGELFF.

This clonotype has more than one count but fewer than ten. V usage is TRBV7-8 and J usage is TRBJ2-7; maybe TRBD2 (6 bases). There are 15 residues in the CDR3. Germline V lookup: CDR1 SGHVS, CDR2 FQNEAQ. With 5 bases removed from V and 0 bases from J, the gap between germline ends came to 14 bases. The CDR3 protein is CASSARDSGSYEQYF. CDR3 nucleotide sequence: TGTGCCAGCAGCGCGAGGGACTCCGGCTCCTACGAGCAGTACTTC.

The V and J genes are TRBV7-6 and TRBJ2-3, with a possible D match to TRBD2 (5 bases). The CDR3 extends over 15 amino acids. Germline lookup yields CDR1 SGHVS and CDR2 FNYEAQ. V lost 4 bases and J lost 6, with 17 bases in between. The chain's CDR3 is CASSSDPEGEDTQYF. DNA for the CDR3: TGTGCCAGCAGCTCTGACCCTGAGGGAGAGGATACGCAGTATTTT.

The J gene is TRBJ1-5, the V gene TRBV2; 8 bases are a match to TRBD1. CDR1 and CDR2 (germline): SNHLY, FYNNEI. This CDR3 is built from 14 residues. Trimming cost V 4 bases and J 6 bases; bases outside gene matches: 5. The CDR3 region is CASSGRTGIQPQHF. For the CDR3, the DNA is TGTGCCAGCAGTGGGAGGACAGGGATTCAGCCCCAGCATTTT.

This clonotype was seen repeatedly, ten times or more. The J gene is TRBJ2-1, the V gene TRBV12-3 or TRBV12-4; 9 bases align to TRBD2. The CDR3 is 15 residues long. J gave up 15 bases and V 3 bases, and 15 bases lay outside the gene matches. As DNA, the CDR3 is TGTGCCAGCAGTTTTAGTGTGGGGGCTAGCGGGAAGCGGTTCTTC. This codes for CASSFSVGASGKRFF.

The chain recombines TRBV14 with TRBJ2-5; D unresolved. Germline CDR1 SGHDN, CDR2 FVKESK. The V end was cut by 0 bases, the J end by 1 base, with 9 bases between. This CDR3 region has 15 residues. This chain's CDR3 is CASSQDRTIQETQYF. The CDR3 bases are TGTGCCAGCAGCCAAGATAGAACGATCCAAGAGACCCAGTACTTC.

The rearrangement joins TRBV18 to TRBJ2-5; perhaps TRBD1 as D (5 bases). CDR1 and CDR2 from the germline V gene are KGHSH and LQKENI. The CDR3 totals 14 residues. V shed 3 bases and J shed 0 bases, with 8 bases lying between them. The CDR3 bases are TGTGCCAGCTCACCGACAGCCTACCAAGAGACCCAGTACTTC. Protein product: CASSPTAYQETQYF.

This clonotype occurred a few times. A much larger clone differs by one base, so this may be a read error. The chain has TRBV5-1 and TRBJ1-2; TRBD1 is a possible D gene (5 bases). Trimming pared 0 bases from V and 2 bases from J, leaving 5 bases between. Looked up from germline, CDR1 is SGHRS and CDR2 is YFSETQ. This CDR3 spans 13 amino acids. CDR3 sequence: CASSLEGNYGYTF. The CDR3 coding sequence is TGCGCCAGCAGCTTGGAGGGGAACTATGGCTACACCTTC.

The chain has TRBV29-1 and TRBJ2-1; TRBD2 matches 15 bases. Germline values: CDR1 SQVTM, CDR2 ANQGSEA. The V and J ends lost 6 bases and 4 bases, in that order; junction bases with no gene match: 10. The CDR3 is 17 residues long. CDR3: CSVDGTSGRKRYNEQFF. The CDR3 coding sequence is TGCAGCGTCGACGGGACTAGCGGGAGGAAGAGATACAATGAGCAGTTCTTC.

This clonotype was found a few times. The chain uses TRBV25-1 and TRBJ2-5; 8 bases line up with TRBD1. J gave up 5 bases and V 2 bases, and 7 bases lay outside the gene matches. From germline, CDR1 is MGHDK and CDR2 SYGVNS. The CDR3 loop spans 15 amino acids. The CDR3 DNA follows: TGTGCCAGCAGTGAAGCGAGAGGACAGGGCGAGACCCAGTACTTC. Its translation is CASSEARGQGETQYF.

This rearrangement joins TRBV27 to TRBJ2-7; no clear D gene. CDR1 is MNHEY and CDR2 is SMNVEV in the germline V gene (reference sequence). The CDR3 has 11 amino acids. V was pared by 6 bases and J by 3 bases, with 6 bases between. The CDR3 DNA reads TGTGCCAGCAGGATAGGCTACGAGCAGTACTTC. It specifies CASRIGYEQYF.

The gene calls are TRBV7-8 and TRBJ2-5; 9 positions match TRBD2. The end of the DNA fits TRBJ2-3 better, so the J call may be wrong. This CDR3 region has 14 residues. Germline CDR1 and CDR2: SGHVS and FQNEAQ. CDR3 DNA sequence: TGTGCCAGCAGCTTAGGTGCGGGAGGGGAGACGCAGTATTTT. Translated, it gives CASSLGAGGETQYF.

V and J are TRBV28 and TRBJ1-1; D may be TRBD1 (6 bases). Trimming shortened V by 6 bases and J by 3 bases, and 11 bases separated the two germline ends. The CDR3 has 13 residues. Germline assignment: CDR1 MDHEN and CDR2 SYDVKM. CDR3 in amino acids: CASSTQGDTEAFF. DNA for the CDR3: TGTGCCAGCAGCACACAGGGAGACACTGAAGCTTTCTTT.

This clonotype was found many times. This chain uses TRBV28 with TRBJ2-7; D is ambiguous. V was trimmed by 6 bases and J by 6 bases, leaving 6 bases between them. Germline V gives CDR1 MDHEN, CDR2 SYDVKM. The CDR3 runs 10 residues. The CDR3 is CASSGREQYF. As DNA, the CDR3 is TGTGCCAGCAGCGGTCGCGAGCAGTACTTC.

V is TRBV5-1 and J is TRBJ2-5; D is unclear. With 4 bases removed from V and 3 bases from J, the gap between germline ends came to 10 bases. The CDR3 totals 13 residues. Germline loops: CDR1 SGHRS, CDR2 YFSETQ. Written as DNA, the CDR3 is TGCGCCAGCAGCACGTCTTGGGAAGAGACCCAGTACTTC. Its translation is CASSTSWEETQYF.

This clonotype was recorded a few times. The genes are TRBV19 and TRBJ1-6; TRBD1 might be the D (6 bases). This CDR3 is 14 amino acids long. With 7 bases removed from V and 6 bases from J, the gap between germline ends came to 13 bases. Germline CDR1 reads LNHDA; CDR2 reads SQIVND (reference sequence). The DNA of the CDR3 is TGTGCCAGTAACATAGGACAGCCTAATTCACCCCTCCACTTT. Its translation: CASNIGQPNSPLHF.

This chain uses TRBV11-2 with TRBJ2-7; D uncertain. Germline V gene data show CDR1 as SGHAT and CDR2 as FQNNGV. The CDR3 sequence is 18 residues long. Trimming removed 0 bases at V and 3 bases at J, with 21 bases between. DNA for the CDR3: TGTGCCAGCAGCTTAGAAACTTCGGCGTGGGGTTCTAACTACGAGCAGTACTTC. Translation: CASSLETSAWGSNYEQYF.

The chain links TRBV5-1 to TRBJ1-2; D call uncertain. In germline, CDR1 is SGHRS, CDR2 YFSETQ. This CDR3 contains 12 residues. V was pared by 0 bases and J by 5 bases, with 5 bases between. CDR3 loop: CASSLDRYGYTF. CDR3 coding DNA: TGCGCCAGCAGCTTGGATAGATATGGCTACACCTTC.